The 18 T cell receptor beta chains in this list originate from one sample, sequenced in a study of blood T cell repertoires in COVID-19. TCRdb's copy holds only in-frame clones and misses some; the assay was immunoSEQ multiplex PCR. The repertoire holds hundreds of thousands of clones, about 86% seen once, with about 6% in the top ten. The sequencing input was peripheral blood. The receptor set was obtained from a man aged 55 to 70 who had recovered from COVID-19.

The chain recombines TRBV18 with TRBJ2-7; D gene uncertain. Trimming cost V 3 bases and J 0 bases, with 9 bases left between them. Germline V gene sequence: CDR1 KGHSH, CDR2 LQKENI. This CDR3 spans 14 amino acids. The CDR3 here is CASSPVEHSYEQYF. The CDR3 bases are TGTGCCAGCTCACCGGTGGAGCACTCCTACGAGCAGTACTTC.

This clone was observed once. The CDR3 loop is CASSSGAGVARYEQYF. Written as DNA, the CDR3 is TGCGCCAGCAGCTCCGGGGCGGGGGTAGCCCGCTACGAGCAGTACTTC. The chain combines TRBV5-1 with TRBJ2-7; 7 nucleotides match TRBD2. The CDR3 sequence is 16 residues long. Germline trimming cut 3 bases from V and 3 bases from J; bases unmatched to any gene: 12. Germline V gives CDR1 SGHRS, CDR2 YFSETQ.

This rearrangement joins TRBV24-1 to TRBJ2-1; tentatively, D is TRBD1 (6 bases). Looked up from germline, CDR1 is KGHDR and CDR2 is SFDVKD. This CDR3 comprises 14 residues. The V end lost 5 bases, the J end lost 6 bases, and 13 bases lay between the germline ends. CDR3 loop: CATSVPGRGNEQFF. The DNA for the CDR3 is TGTGCCACCAGTGTCCCGGGCAGGGGCAATGAGCAGTTCTTC.

The chain employs TRBV27 and TRBJ1-2, with TRBD1 as a possible D gene (5 bases). The V end lost 0 bases, the J end lost 4 bases, and 12 bases lay between the germline ends. In germline, CDR1 is MNHEY, CDR2 SMNVEV (reference sequence). The CDR3 is made up of 15 amino acids. CDR3 DNA: TGTGCCAGCAGTTTATCGAAAGACAGACCCTATGGCTACACCTTC. Translation: CASSLSKDRPYGYTF.

The chain carries TRBV20-1 and TRBJ1-5; 9 bases fit TRBD1. Germline CDR1 DFQATT, CDR2 SNEGSKA (reference sequence). The CDR3 has 14 residues. V was pared by 3 bases and J by 4 bases, with 4 bases of the junction left unmatched. CDR3 coding DNA: TGCAGTGCTAGTACTGGGACAGGGAATCAGCCCCAGCATTTT. Protein sequence: CSASTGTGNQPQHF.

The J gene is TRBJ1-5, the V gene TRBV3-1 (or the pseudogene TRBV3-2); TRBD1 might be the D (6 bases). CDR3 length equals 15 residues. Trimming took 1 base from V and 2 from J, leaving 9 bases between them. Per the germline V gene, CDR1 is LGHDT and CDR2 is YNNKEL (reference sequence). The CDR3 protein is CASSQASGGNQPQHF. DNA of the CDR3: TGTGCCAGCAGCCAAGCCTCAGGGGGCAATCAGCCCCAGCATTTT.

J is TRBJ1-2 and V is TRBV5-1; tentatively, D is TRBD1 (6 bases). Trimming left V 3 bases short and J 4 bases short, with 16 bases between. The length of the CDR3 is 15 residues. CDR1 and CDR2 (germline): SGHRS, YFSETQ. In DNA, the CDR3 is TGCGCCAGCAGCTCGGAGCCGGCAGGGGCCTATGGCTACACCTTC. Translation: CASSSEPAGAYGYTF.

This sequence joins TRBV7-3 and TRBJ2-1; 8 bases line up with TRBD1. The trim removed 5 bases at V and 9 bases at J, leaving 9 bases unmatched. The CDR3 contains 14 residues. Germline CDR1 is SGHTA and CDR2 is FQGTGA. The CDR3 here is CASSADRGIREQFF. For the CDR3, the DNA is TGTGCCAGCAGCGCCGACAGGGGTATACGTGAGCAGTTCTTC. Looking up the rest from reference TRBV7-3 and TRBJ2-1 gives the full variable domain: GAGVSQTPSNKVTEKGKYVELRCDPISGHTALYWYRQSLGQGPEFLIYFQGTGAADDSGLPNDRFFAVRPEGSVSTLKIQRTERGDSAVYLCASSADRGIREQFFGPGTRLTVL.

The rearrangement joins TRBV5-4 to TRBJ1-3; D is undetermined. The germline V gene encodes CDR1 SGHNT and CDR2 YYREEE (reference sequence). The CDR3 sequence is 15 residues long. V dropped 4 bases and J dropped 4 bases, with 15 bases sitting between them. As DNA, the CDR3 is TGTGCCAGCAGCGATCAAGGGAGGCTCGGAAACACCATATATTTT. It specifies CASSDQGRLGNTIYF.

J is TRBJ2-4 and V is TRBV28; D ambiguous. This CDR3 contains 11 residues. CDR1 and CDR2 (germline): MDHEN, SYDVKM. The V end was cut by 10 bases, the J end by 8 bases, with 12 bases between. The CDR3 DNA reads as TGTGCCACAATTAGAAGCGACATTCAGTACTTC. Translating it yields CATIRSDIQYF.

The rearrangement links TRBV2 to TRBJ2-2; tentative D call: TRBD1 (5 bases). V was cut by 4 bases and J by 1 base, with 7 bases left in between. CDR3 length: 14 residues. Germline values: CDR1 SNHLY, CDR2 FYNNEI. CDR3 bases: TGTGCCAGCAGTGGACAGTTGAACACCGGGGAGCTGTTTTTT. Amino acids: CASSGQLNTGELFF.

This chain joins TRBV12-3 or TRBV12-4 and TRBJ2-3; D is uncertain. Trimming pared 7 bases from V and 2 bases from J, leaving 4 bases between. This CDR3 has 11 residues. CDR3 DNA sequence: TGTGCCAGCACCCACACAGATACGCAGTATTTT. It codes for CASTHTDTQYF.

This rearrangement joins TRBV5-4 to TRBJ2-3; 7 nucleotides line up with TRBD1. Germline-derived CDR1 and CDR2 are SGHNT and YYREEE (reference sequence). J lost 4 bases, V lost 4 bases, and 6 bases had no gene match. The CDR3 is 14 amino acids. Written as DNA, the CDR3 is TGTGCCAGCAGCGCGGTCGACAGGGCAGATACGCAGTATTTT. Amino acid sequence: CASSAVDRADTQYF.

V is TRBV5-4 and J is TRBJ2-2, with 9 nucleotides matching TRBD2. Germline V gene data show CDR1 as SGHNT and CDR2 as YYREEE (reference sequence). The CDR3 has 15 residues. Trimming took 9 bases from V and 5 from J; bases not matched to a gene: 11. The CDR3 loop reads CATLAGAGGTGELFF. CDR3 coding DNA: TGTGCCACTTTAGCGGGAGCCGGGGGTACCGGGGAGCTGTTTTTT.

This chain connects TRBV3-1 (or the pseudogene TRBV3-2) to TRBJ2-5; TRBD2 aligns across 10 bases. Germline V lookup: CDR1 LGHDT, CDR2 YNNKEL (reference sequence). The CDR3 has 14 amino acids. Germline trimming cut 9 bases from V and 5 bases from J; bases unmatched to any gene: 9. CDR3 nucleotide sequence: TGTGCCAGTACCAGACTAGCGGGTGGGGAGACCCAGTACTTC. Protein product: CASTRLAGGETQYF.

This clone has more than one count but fewer than ten. This sequence joins TRBV6-5 and TRBJ1-5; D not certain. The CDR3 is made up of 15 amino acids. In germline, CDR1 is MNHEY, CDR2 SVGAGI. Trimming stripped 6 bases from V and 7 bases from J, with 19 bases between. CDR3 coding DNA: TGTGCCAGCAGGACTACGAGCTCCCTTTGGCAGCCCCAGCATTTT. It specifies CASRTTSSLWQPQHF.

V and J are TRBV20-1 and TRBJ1-2; 7 bases line up with TRBD1. CDR3 size: 14 residues. V was pared by 6 bases and J by 7 bases, with 14 bases of the junction left unmatched. Germline CDR1 DFQATT, CDR2 SNEGSKA (reference sequence). The DNA of the CDR3 is TGCAGTGCCAGTAAAACAGGGGTAGCTTCTGGCTACACCTTC. It translates to CSASKTGVASGYTF.

The chain couples TRBV5-1 to TRBJ2-1, with TRBD2 matching over 14 bases. V lost 4 bases and J lost 6; bases outside the gene matches: 3. The CDR3 is 15 residues long. Germline loops: CDR1 SGHRS, CDR2 YFSETQ. For the CDR3, the DNA is TGCGCCAGCAGCCGAGGGACTAGCGGGAGCAATGAGCAGTTCTTC. As protein: CASSRGTSGSNEQFF. The full variable domain, completed using reference TRBV5-1 and TRBJ2-1, is KAGVTQTPRYLIKTRGQQVTLSCSPISGHRSVSWYQQTPGQGLQFLFEYFSETQRNKGNFPGRFSGRQFSNSRSEMNVSTLELGDSALYLCASSRGTSGSNEQFFGPGTRLTVL.